The T cell receptor (beta chain) described here comes from a study of cytomegalovirus exposure and HLA in healthy donors. Germline V lookup: CDR1 SGHVS, CDR2 FNYEAQ. V lost 5 bases and J lost 4; bases outside the gene matches: 6. The CDR3 runs to 15 residues. Amplification used 60 Vbeta primers and 13 Jbeta primers. In the original processing: Roughly 11 million shared chains were among roughly 81 million unique TCR beta chains counted in a later analysis. The method was immunoSEQ multiplex PCR; TCRdb's version includes in-frame clones alone and lacks a portion of them. The DNA gave D and trimming, while V, J and clone size come from that table. The sample consists of 92,000 or so clones, less than 80% of them appearing once.

The receptor was isolated from a woman aged 50 to 65 in good health and CMV-seropositive. Input material: PBMCs. This chain connects TRBV7-6 to TRBJ2-7, with TRBD1 matching over 12 bases. CDR3 residues: CASSAGDRGLYEQYF. DNA for the CDR3: TGTGCCAGCAGCGCCGGGGACAGGGGGCTGTACGAGCAGTACTTC.